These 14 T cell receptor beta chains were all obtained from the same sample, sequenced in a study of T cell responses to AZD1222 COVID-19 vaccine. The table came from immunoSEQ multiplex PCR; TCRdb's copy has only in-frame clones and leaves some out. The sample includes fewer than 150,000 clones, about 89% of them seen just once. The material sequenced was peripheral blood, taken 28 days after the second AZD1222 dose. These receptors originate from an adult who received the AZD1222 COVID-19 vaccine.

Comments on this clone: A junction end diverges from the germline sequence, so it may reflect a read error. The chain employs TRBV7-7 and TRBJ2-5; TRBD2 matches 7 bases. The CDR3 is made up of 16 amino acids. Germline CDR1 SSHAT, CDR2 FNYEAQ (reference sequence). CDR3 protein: CASSRLGSGAGETQYF. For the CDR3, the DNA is TGTGCTAGCAGCCGATTGGGGAGCGGGGCCGGAGAGACCCAGTACTTC. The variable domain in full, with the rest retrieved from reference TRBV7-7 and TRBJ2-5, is GAGVSQSPRYKVTKRGQDVTLRCDPISSHATLYWYQQALGQGPEFLTYFNYEAQPDKSGLPSDRFSAERPEGSISTLTIQRTEQRDSAMYRCASSRLGSGAGETQYFGPGTRLLVL.

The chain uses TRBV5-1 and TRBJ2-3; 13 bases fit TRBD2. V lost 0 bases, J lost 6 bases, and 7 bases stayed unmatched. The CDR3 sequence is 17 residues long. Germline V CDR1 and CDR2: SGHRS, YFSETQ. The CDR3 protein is CASSLGTSGRAGDTQYF. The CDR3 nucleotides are TGCGCCAGCAGCTTGGGAACTAGCGGGAGGGCCGGGGATACGCAGTATTTT. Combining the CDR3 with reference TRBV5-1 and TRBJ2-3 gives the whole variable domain KAGVTQTPRYLIKTRGQQVTLSCSPISGHRSVSWYQQTPGQGLQFLFEYFSETQRNKGNFPGRFSGRQFSNSRSEMNVSTLELGDSALYLCASSLGTSGRAGDTQYFGPGTRLTVL.

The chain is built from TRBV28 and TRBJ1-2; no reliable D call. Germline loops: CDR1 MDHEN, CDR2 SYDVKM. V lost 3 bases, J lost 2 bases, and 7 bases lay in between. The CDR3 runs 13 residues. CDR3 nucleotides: TGTGCCAGCAGTTTGGGGAGAAACTATGGCTACACCTTC. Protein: CASSLGRNYGYTF.

CDR3 coding DNA: TGTGCCAGCTCACCGGACAGGGCTAACTATGGCTACACCTTC. It specifies CASSPDRANYGYTF. The J gene is TRBJ1-2, the V gene TRBV18; 8 nucleotides agree with TRBD1. CDR1 is KGHSH and CDR2 is LQKENI in the germline V gene. The CDR3 covers 14 residues. V shed 3 bases, J shed 0 bases, and the junction held 0 bases outside the gene matches.

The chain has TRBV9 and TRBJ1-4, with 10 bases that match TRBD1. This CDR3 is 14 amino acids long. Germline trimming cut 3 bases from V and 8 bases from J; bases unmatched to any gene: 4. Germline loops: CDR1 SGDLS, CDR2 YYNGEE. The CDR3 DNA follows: TGTGCCAGCAGCGGAGGGACAGGGGCAGAAAAACTGTTTTTT. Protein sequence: CASSGGTGAEKLFF.

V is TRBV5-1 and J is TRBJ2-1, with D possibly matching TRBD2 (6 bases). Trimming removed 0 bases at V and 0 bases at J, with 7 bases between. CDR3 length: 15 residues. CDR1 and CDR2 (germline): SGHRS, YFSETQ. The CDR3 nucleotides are TGCGCCAGCAGCTTGGCGGGGGTCTCCTACAATGAGCAGTTCTTC. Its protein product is CASSLAGVSYNEQFF. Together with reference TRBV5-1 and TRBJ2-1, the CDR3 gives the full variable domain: KAGVTQTPRYLIKTRGQQVTLSCSPISGHRSVSWYQQTPGQGLQFLFEYFSETQRNKGNFPGRFSGRQFSNSRSEMNVSTLELGDSALYLCASSLAGVSYNEQFFGPGTRLTVL.

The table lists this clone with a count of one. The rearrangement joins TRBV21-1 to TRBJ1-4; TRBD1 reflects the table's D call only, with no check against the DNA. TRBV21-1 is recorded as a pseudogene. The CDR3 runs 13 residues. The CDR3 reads CARNRASNEKLFF. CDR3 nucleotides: TGTGCCAGAAACAGGGCCAGTAATGAAAAACTGTTTTTT.

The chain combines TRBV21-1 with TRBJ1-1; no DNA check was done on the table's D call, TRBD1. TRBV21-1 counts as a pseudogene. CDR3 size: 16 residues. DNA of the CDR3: TGTGCCAGCAGCAAAAGTCAGGGGGTGGAAGGCACTGAAGCTTTCTTT. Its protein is CASSKSQGVEGTEAFF.

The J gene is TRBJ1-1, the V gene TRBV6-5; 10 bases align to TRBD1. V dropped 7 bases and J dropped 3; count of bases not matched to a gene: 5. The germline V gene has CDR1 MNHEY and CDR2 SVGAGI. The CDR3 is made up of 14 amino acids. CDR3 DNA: TGTGCCAGCAATAAAGGACAGGGGGACACTGAAGCTTTCTTT. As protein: CASNKGQGDTEAFF.

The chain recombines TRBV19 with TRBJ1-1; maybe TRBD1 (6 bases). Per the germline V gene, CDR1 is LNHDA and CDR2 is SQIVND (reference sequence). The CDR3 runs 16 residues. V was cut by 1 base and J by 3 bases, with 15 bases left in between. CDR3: CASSIVGRGADTEAFF. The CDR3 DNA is TGTGCCAGTAGTATAGTAGGCAGGGGCGCCGACACTGAAGCTTTCTTT.

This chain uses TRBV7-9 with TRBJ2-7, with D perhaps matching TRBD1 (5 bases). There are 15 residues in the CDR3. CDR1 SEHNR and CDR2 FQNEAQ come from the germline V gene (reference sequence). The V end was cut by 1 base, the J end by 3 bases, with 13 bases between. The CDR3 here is CASSLGWGVDYEQYF. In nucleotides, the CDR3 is TGTGCCAGCAGCTTAGGGTGGGGCGTGGACTACGAGCAGTACTTC.

CDR3 nucleotides: TGTGCCAGCACCCCGGGACACAAGAACACTGAAGCTTTCTTT. It is translated as CASTPGHKNTEAFF. The chain carries TRBV6-2 or TRBV6-3 and TRBJ1-1; the D gene is possibly TRBD1 (6 bases). Between the trimmed V and J ends, which lost 7 bases and 1 base, there was a span of 13 bases. From germline, CDR1 is MNHEY and CDR2 SVGEGT. The CDR3 consists of 14 residues.

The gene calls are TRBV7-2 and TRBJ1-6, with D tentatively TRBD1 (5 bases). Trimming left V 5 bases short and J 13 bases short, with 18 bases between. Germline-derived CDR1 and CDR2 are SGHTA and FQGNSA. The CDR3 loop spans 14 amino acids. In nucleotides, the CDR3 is TGTGCCAGCAGCACAACCGGGACGGTCGTTCCCCTCCACTTT. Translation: CASSTTGTVVPLHF.

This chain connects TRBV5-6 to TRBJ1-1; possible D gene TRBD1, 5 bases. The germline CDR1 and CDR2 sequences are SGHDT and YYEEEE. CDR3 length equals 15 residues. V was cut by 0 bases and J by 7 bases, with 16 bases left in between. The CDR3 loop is CASSLAVWADSEAFF. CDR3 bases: TGTGCCAGCAGCTTGGCCGTTTGGGCAGACAGTGAAGCTTTCTTT.